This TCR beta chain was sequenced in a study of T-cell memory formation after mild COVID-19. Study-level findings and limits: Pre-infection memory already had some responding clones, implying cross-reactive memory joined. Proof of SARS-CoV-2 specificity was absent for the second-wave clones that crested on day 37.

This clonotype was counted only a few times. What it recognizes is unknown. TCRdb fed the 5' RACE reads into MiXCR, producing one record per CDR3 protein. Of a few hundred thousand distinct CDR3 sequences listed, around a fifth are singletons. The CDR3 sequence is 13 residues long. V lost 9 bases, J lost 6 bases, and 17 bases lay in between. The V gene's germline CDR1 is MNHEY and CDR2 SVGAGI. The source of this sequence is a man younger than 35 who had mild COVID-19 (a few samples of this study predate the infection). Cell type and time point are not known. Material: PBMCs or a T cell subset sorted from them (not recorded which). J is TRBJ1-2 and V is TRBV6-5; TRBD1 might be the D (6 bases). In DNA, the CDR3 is TGTGCCAGTGGGGGGGCAGCACCAAATGGCTACACCTTC. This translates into CASGGAAPNGYTF.